Below are 17 T cell receptor beta chains sequenced from a single sample in a study of cytomegalovirus exposure and HLA in healthy donors. The PCR was carried out with 60 Vbeta primers and 13 Jbeta primers. Profiled with immunoSEQ multiplex PCR; TCRdb holds only in-frame clones, not every one. The repertoire holds about 150,000 clones, with around 84% as singletons. The sequenced material came from PBMCs. The receptors originated from a woman aged 40 to 50 in good health and CMV-seropositive.

This clone was recorded only once. The gene calls are TRBV29-1 and TRBJ2-4, with TRBD2 identical over 11 bases. Trimming took 6 bases from V and 3 from J; bases not matched to a gene: 1. This CDR3 spans 13 amino acids. Germline CDR1 and CDR2: SQVTM and ANQGSEA. The CDR3 coding sequence is TGCAGCGTGCTAGCGGGGGGCAAAAACATTCAGTACTTC. This gives the protein CSVLAGGKNIQYF.

This clone was found once. The chain couples TRBV18 to TRBJ2-7; D not resolved. This CDR3 has 12 residues. V gave up 2 bases and J gave up 3 bases, with 5 bases separating them. Germline lookup yields CDR1 KGHSH and CDR2 LQKENI. The CDR3 region is CASSPGGYEQYF. The CDR3 bases are TGTGCCAGCTCACCAGGCGGCTACGAGCAGTACTTC.

The chain has TRBV13 and TRBJ2-1; the match to TRBD2 covers 8 bases. V lost 4 bases to trimming and J lost 14 bases; unmatched junction nucleotides: 16. The CDR3 contains 15 residues. Per germline, CDR1 PRHDT and CDR2 FYEKMQ (reference sequence). As DNA, the CDR3 is TGTGCCAGCAGCTCGAGACTAGCCGGACCGGGGGGGGAGTTCTTC. It is translated as CASSSRLAGPGGEFF.

The chain uses TRBV5-6 and TRBJ2-1; 8 bases map to TRBD2. The CDR3 loop spans 14 amino acids. Germline V gene lookup returns CDR1 SGHDT and CDR2 YYEEEE. V shed 1 base, J shed 9 bases, and the junction held 6 bases outside the gene matches. The CDR3 reads CASSLSGLVGEQFF. In nucleotides, the CDR3 is TGTGCCAGCAGCTTGTCGGGACTAGTGGGTGAGCAGTTCTTC.

This chain joins TRBV15 and TRBJ2-3, with TRBD1 identical over 9 bases. CDR3 size: 14 residues. V dropped 5 bases and J dropped 8; count of bases not matched to a gene: 8. Germline CDR1 and CDR2: LNHNV and YYDKDF (reference sequence). This CDR3 is CATSAWDRETTQYF. In DNA form, the CDR3 reads TGTGCCACCAGCGCGTGGGACAGGGAAACTACGCAGTATTTT.

The rearrangement uses TRBV5-1 and TRBJ2-7; D ambiguous. V lost 1 base to trimming and J lost 1 base, with 12 bases between them. The CDR3 consists of 15 residues. The V gene's germline CDR1 is SGHRS and CDR2 YFSETQ. CDR3 in amino acids: CASSLRTDGSYEQYF. CDR3 DNA: TGCGCCAGCAGCTTGCGAACAGATGGTTCCTACGAGCAGTACTTC.

This chain links TRBV21-1 with TRBJ1-4; the table's D call, TRBD1, has no DNA check behind it. TRBV21-1 is listed as a pseudogene. This CDR3 comprises 14 residues. CDR3 in DNA: TGTGCCAGCAGCAAAGGGCAGGGTTCCCCCCCACTGTTTTTT. This gives the protein CASSKGQGSPPLFF.

This chain links TRBV27 with TRBJ2-1; unclear D gene. Trimming left V 9 bases short and J 7 bases short, with 16 bases between. Per germline, CDR1 MNHEY and CDR2 SMNVEV (reference sequence). The CDR3 consists of 13 residues. CDR3 nucleotides: TGTGCCAGTAGATTGAGCTCTACGAATGAGCAGTTCTTC. Its protein is CASRLSSTNEQFF.

V gene TRBV9 combines with J gene TRBJ2-4; a weak D match, TRBD1 (6 bases). V was clipped by 0 bases and J by 5 bases, with 24 bases between them. Germline assignment: CDR1 SGDLS and CDR2 YYNGEE. The CDR3 extends over 19 amino acids. The CDR3 is CASSVGVTGKRFGQNIQYF. CDR3 coding DNA: TGTGCCAGCAGCGTAGGGGTTACAGGGAAACGGTTCGGCCAAAACATTCAGTACTTC.

Comments on this clone: Additional DNA sequences in this sample encode the identical CDR3. The genes are TRBV6-6 and TRBJ1-5, with D perhaps matching TRBD1 (6 bases). Germline assignment: CDR1 MNHNY and CDR2 SVGAGI (reference sequence). V was trimmed by 6 bases and J by 3 bases, leaving 12 bases between them. The CDR3 runs 14 residues. The CDR3 DNA reads as TGTGCCAGCAGCCTCAGGGGCCCCAATCAGCCCCAGCATTTT. It is translated as CASSLRGPNQPQHF.

The chain recombines TRBV4-2 with TRBJ1-1; 9 nucleotides agree with TRBD1. Trimming cost V 6 bases and J 7 bases; bases outside gene matches: 6. The CDR3 runs 13 residues. Germline loops: CDR1 LGHNA, CDR2 YNFKEQ. As DNA, the CDR3 is TGTGCCAGCAGAAGACAGGGGGATAATGAAGCTTTCTTT. Amino acid sequence: CASRRQGDNEAFF.

This chain connects TRBV7-2 to TRBJ2-1; TRBD2 agrees at 11 bases. The J segment lost 8 bases and the V segment lost 5 bases, leaving 17 bases of the junction unmatched. This CDR3 is 18 amino acids long. CDR1 is SGHTA, CDR2 FQGNSA, per germline. CDR3 sequence reads: CASSLRSSGRHPPDEQFF. As DNA, the CDR3 is TGTGCCAGCAGCCTACGGTCTAGCGGGAGGCATCCCCCGGATGAGCAGTTCTTC.

The chain recombines TRBV9 with TRBJ2-7; a possible D gene is TRBD2 (6 bases). This CDR3 is 14 amino acids long. Trimming took 4 bases from V and 3 from J, leaving 14 bases between them. CDR1 SGDLS and CDR2 YYNGEE come from the germline V gene. The CDR3 sequence: CASSLGLGGYEQYF. CDR3 sequence (DNA): TGTGCCAGCAGCTTAGGCTTGGGAGGCTACGAGCAGTACTTC. The full variable domain, with the rest looked up from reference TRBV9 and TRBJ2-7, is DSGVTQTPKHLITATGQRVTLRCSPRSGDLSVYWYQQSLDQGLQFLIQYYNGEERAKGNILERFSAQQFPDLHSELNLSSLELGDSALYFCASSLGLGGYEQYFGPGTRLTVT.

The chain has TRBV7-3 and TRBJ2-7, with a possible D match to TRBD1 (6 bases). Germline CDR1 SGHTA, CDR2 FQGTGA. V was pared by 5 bases and J by 5 bases, with 13 bases between. This CDR3 is 13 amino acids long. CDR3 sequence reads: CASSATGPHEQYF. CDR3 sequence (DNA): TGTGCCAGCAGCGCCACAGGGCCCCACGAGCAGTACTTC.

The chain carries TRBV30 and TRBJ2-7, with 7 nucleotides matching TRBD1. CDR1 is GTSNPN, CDR2 SVGIG, per germline (reference sequence). Unmatched junction bases numbered 5, after V lost 1 base and J lost 2 bases. This CDR3 comprises 14 residues. The CDR3 loop reads CAWSDRGPPYEQYF. Written as DNA, the CDR3 is TGTGCCTGGAGTGACAGGGGTCCCCCCTACGAGCAGTACTTC. The whole variable domain, remainder taken from reference TRBV30 and TRBJ2-7, is SQTIHQWPATLVQPVGSPLSLECTVEGTSNPNLYWYRQAAGRGLQLLFYSVGIGQISSEVPQNLSASRPQDRQFILSSKKLLLSDSGFYLCAWSDRGPPYEQYFGPGTRLTVT.

The chain uses TRBV5-1 and TRBJ2-7; 8 positions match TRBD1. CDR1 and CDR2 (germline): SGHRS, YFSETQ. The CDR3 covers 16 residues. V was clipped by 3 bases and J by 3 bases; unmatched bases: 11. CDR3 in amino acids: CASSSGDTGGGYEQYF. The CDR3 nucleotides are TGCGCCAGCAGCTCGGGGGATACAGGGGGTGGCTACGAGCAGTACTTC.

V usage is TRBV2 and J usage is TRBJ1-5, with D maybe TRBD1 (6 bases). The V gene's germline CDR1 is SNHLY and CDR2 FYNNEI. Between the trimmed V and J ends, which lost 2 bases and 2 bases, there was a span of 10 bases. This CDR3 comprises 15 residues. DNA for the CDR3: TGTGCCAGCAGTGAAACAGGGACCGGCAATCAGCCCCAGCATTTT. It yields the protein CASSETGTGNQPQHF.